This is a list of T cell receptor beta chains from one sample in a study of T cell responses to AZD1222 COVID-19 vaccine. The assay was immunoSEQ multiplex PCR, and TCRdb's table has in-frame clones only and misses some. The sample lists over 85,000 clones, about 86% occurring once. The sample here was peripheral blood, taken on day 0 of AZD1222 vaccination. The receptors here all came from an adult in good health. CDR3s include the opening cysteine and the closing phenylalanine or tryptophan. The order of the fields is D gene, J gene, V gene, clone size, CDR3 protein, CDR3 DNA. D genes are given only for firm matches. Clone size is shown for a subset of rows, as once, few, many or a class of expanded clone.

- | TRBJ1-3 | TRBV7-2 | - | CASSPNPAYGNTIYF | TGTGCCAGCAGCCCGAACCCAGCGTACGGAAACACCATATATTTT
- | TRBJ1-1 | TRBV7-2 | few | CASSPVRGANIAEAFF | TGTGCCAGCAGCCCGGTTAGGGGGGCGAATATCGCTGAAGCTTTCTTT
- | TRBJ2-7 | TRBV11-1 | many | CASSARTGYEQYF | TGTGCCAGCAGCGCCAGAACTGGCTACGAGCAGTACTTC
TRBD2 | TRBJ2-1 | TRBV14 | - | CASSQDPGTRPYNEQFF | TGTGCCAGCAGCCAGGATCCCGGGACTAGGCCCTACAATGAGCAGTTCTTC
- | TRBJ1-3 | TRBV28 | once | CASSRPGLLLSSGNTIYF | TGTGCCAGCAGCCGACCGGGACTCCTACTTTCCTCTGGAAACACCATATATTTT
- | TRBJ2-2 | TRBV28 | - | CASSLLGAGNTGELFF | TGTGCCAGCAGTTTATTGGGGGCCGGGAACACCGGGGAGCTGTTTTTT
- | TRBJ2-1 | TRBV5-6 | few | CASTWDVGGWNNEQFF | TGTGCCAGCACCTGGGATGTTGGCGGGTGGAACAATGAGCAGTTCTTC
- | TRBJ1-5 | TRBV19 | - | CASGREPQHF | TGTGCCAGTGGAAGGGAGCCCCAGCATTTT
TRBD2 | TRBJ2-1 | TRBV19 | few | CASSPRSGRAGDNEQFF | TGTGCCAGTAGTCCACGTAGCGGGAGGGCCGGAGACAATGAGCAGTTCTTC
TRBD1 | TRBJ1-4 | TRBV19 | - | CASSLDRGAEKLFF | TGTGCCAGTAGTCTCGACAGGGGGGCTGAAAAACTGTTTTTT
- | TRBJ1-2 | TRBV19 | - | CASSIRDPARWGYTF | TGTGCCAGTAGTATCAGGGACCCGGCCAGGTGGGGCTACACCTTC
- | TRBJ1-2 | TRBV28 | - | CASSLGAGEYGYTF | TGTGCCAGCAGTTTGGGCGCGGGCGAGTATGGCTACACCTTC
TRBD1 | TRBJ2-7 | TRBV23-1 | few | CASNHRGKQYF | TGCGCCAGCAATCACAGGGGTAAGCAGTACTTC
- | TRBJ1-1 | TRBV27 | few | CASSLDAMNTEAFF | TGTGCCAGCAGTCTCGACGCAATGAACACTGAAGCTTTCTTT
- | TRBJ2-3 | TRBV7-3 | - | CASSPYVTAGTQYF | TGTGCCAGCAGCCCGTATGTGACCGCAGGCACGCAGTATTTT
- | TRBJ2-3 | TRBV9 | - | CASSPIGGLTDTQYF | TGTGCCAGCAGCCCGATTGGAGGGCTCACAGATACGCAGTATTTT
- | TRBJ1-5 | TRBV7-2 | - | CASSPETNQPQHF | TGTGCCAGCAGTCCCGAGACCAATCAGCCCCAGCATTTT
- | TRBJ1-4 | TRBV30 | once | CAWLEQSDEKLFF | TGTGCCTGGTTAGAACAGAGTGATGAAAAACTGTTTTTT
TRBD1 | TRBJ1-1 | TRBV7-3 | - | CASRGQGSTEAFF | TGTGCCAGCAGGGGACAGGGTAGCACTGAAGCTTTCTTT
TRBD1 | TRBJ1-5 | TRBV5-6 | - | CASSLVGTGSNQPQHF | TGTGCCAGCAGCTTGGTAGGGACAGGGAGCAATCAGCCCCAGCATTTT
TRBD1 | TRBJ1-1 | TRBV27 | - | CASSLMGQPNTEAFF | TGTGCCAGCAGCTTGATGGGACAGCCGAACACTGAAGCTTTCTTT
- | TRBJ2-3 | TRBV20-1 | - | CSASLRDTQYF | TGCAGTGCTTCCCTCCGAGATACGCAGTATTTT
TRBD1 | TRBJ2-4 | TRBV5-1 | - | CASSQTPGQGNIQYF | TGCGCCAGCAGCCAGACCCCGGGACAGGGAAACATTCAGTACTTC
- | TRBJ1-1 | TRBV5-8 | - | CASSLRAGAFF | TGTGCCAGCAGCTTGCGGGCCGGAGCTTTCTTT
- | TRBJ1-1 | TRBV4-3 | - | CASSQDGQGGTEAFF | TGCGCCAGCAGCCAAGACGGCCAGGGAGGGACTGAAGCTTTCTTT
TRBD1 | TRBJ2-2 | TRBV11-2 | - | CASSLAPGGRTGELFF | TGTGCCAGCAGCTTAGCTCCAGGGGGAAGGACCGGGGAGCTGTTTTTT
TRBD1 | TRBJ2-5 | TRBV5-4 | - | CASSLGMTGQETQYF | TGTGCCAGCAGCTTGGGGATGACAGGGCAAGAGACCCAGTACTTC
TRBD2 | TRBJ2-1 | TRBV11-2 | few | CASSPGLAVAYNEQFF | TGTGCCAGCAGCCCCGGACTAGCGGTTGCCTACAATGAGCAGTTCTTC
TRBD2 | TRBJ2-1 | TRBV27 | - | CASSWGLGVDNEQFF | TGTGCCAGCTCCTGGGGACTAGGTGTCGACAATGAGCAGTTCTTC
- | TRBJ2-2 | TRBV23-1 | few | CASREKGEYTGELFF | TGCGCCAGCAGGGAAAAGGGGGAGTACACCGGGGAGCTGTTTTTT
- | TRBJ1-1 | TRBV6-5 | - | CASSYFVVPEAFF | TGTGCCAGCAGTTACTTCGTGGTCCCTGAAGCTTTCTTT
- | TRBJ2-5 | TRBV27 | once | CASSPPWAETQYF | TGTGCCAGCAGCCCCCCCTGGGCGGAGACCCAGTACTTC
- | TRBJ2-7 | TRBV6-5 | - | CASSYRWQSYEQYF | TGTGCCAGCAGTTACCGGTGGCAATCCTACGAGCAGTACTTC
- | TRBJ2-1 | TRBV29-1 | - | CSVAFVGNEQFF | TGCAGCGTTGCCTTTGTCGGCAATGAGCAGTTCTTC
TRBD2 | TRBJ2-1 | TRBV6-2/TRBV6-3 | - | CASSLASGASSYNEQFF | TGTGCCAGCAGCCTCGCTAGCGGGGCTAGCTCCTACAATGAGCAGTTCTTC
- | TRBJ1-1 | TRBV21-1 | - | CASSKNLVQFMNTEAFF | TGTGCCAGCAGCAAAAATCTCGTACAGTTCATGAACACTGAAGCTTTCTTT
TRBD1 | TRBJ1-2 | TRBV28 | - | CASSKTPGGGNYGYTF | TGTGCCAGCAGTAAAACCCCAGGGGGAGGTAACTATGGCTACACCTTC
TRBD2 | TRBJ2-7 | TRBV6-2/TRBV6-3 | - | CASSTLAGDEQYF | TGTGCCAGCAGTACCCTAGCGGGAGACGAGCAGTACTTC
- | TRBJ2-5 | TRBV28 | - | CASSPGDQETQYF | TGTGCCAGCAGTCCGGGGGATCAAGAGACCCAGTACTTC
TRBD2 | TRBJ2-3 | TRBV9 | - | CASSWSGTSGTADTQYF | TGTGCCAGCAGCTGGTCCGGGACTAGCGGGACCGCAGATACGCAGTATTTT
- | TRBJ2-7 | TRBV7-2 | - | CASSFMGQGSEQYF | TGTGCCAGCAGCTTTATGGGGCAGGGTTCCGAGCAGTACTTC
- | TRBJ1-2 | TRBV3-1/TRBV3-2 | - | CASSQGSGNYGYTF | TGTGCCAGCAGCCAAGGTTCCGGTAACTATGGCTACACCTTC
- | TRBJ2-3 | TRBV10-2 | - | CASSDGLPTYSTDTQYF | TGCGCCAGCAGTGATGGTCTCCCGACTTATAGCACAGATACGCAGTATTTT
- | TRBJ2-4 | TRBV2 | few | CASSEASYRLAKNIQYF | TGTGCCAGCAGTGAAGCGTCTTATAGACTAGCCAAAAACATTCAGTACTTC